This T cell receptor beta chain appears in the sequencing data of a study of T-cell memory formation after mild COVID-19. J lost 2 bases, V lost 4 bases, and 4 bases had no gene match. This CDR3 has 15 residues. Germline lookup yields CDR1 SGHRS and CDR2 YFSETQ. One entry per CDR3 protein, called by TCRdb with MiXCR from the 5' RACE reads. This table has 140,000 to 150,000 distinct CDR3 sequences, roughly 24% appearing once. V and J are TRBV5-1 and TRBJ2-5; 11 bases fit TRBD2. The sequencing input was PBMCs or a T cell subset sorted from them (not recorded which). The sequence was collected from an adult woman who had mild COVID-19 (a few samples of this study predate the infection). Cell type and time point are not known. This CDR3 is CASSTGTSGQETQYF. In nucleotides, the CDR3 is TGCGCCAGCAGCACCGGGACTAGCGGTCAAGAGACCCAGTACTTC. Full variable domain (remainder filled in from reference TRBV5-1 and TRBJ2-5): KAGVTQTPRYLIKTRGQQVTLSCSPISGHRSVSWYQQTPGQGLQFLFEYFSETQRNKGNFPGRFSGRQFSNSRSEMNVSTLELGDSALYLCASSTGTSGQETQYFGPGTRLLVL.